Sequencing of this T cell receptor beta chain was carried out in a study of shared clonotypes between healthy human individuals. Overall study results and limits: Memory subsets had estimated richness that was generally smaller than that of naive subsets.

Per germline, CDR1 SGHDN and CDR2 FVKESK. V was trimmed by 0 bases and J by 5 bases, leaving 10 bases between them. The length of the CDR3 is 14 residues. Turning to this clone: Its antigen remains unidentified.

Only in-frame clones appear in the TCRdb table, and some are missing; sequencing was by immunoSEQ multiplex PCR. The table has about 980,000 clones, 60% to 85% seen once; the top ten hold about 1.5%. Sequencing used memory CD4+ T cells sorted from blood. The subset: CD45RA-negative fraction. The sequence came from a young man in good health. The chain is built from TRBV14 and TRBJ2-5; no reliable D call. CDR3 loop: CASSQDWRKETQYF. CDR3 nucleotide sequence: TGTGCCAGCAGCCAAGACTGGCGTAAGGAGACCCAGTACTTC.